The 19 T cell receptor beta chains listed next were all sequenced from one sample in a study of ipilimumab plus nivolumab after autologous stem cell transplantation. TCRdb's copy holds only in-frame clones and misses some; the assay was immunoSEQ multiplex PCR. Of 9,500 to 15,000 clones in the sample, approximately 70% were seen once. Sequencing used PBMCs, obtained in a trial of ipilimumab plus nivolumab as post-transplant consolidation. These receptors all come from a male donor with diffuse large B-cell lymphoma.

The chain combines TRBV5-1 with TRBJ2-5; D perhaps matches TRBD2 (8 bases). V lost 0 bases to trimming and J lost 1 base, with 13 bases between them. This CDR3 comprises 16 residues. Germline values: CDR1 SGHRS, CDR2 YFSETQ. In DNA, the CDR3 is TGCGCCAGCAGCTTGGCGGGAGGGGGCCCCCAAGAGACCCAGTACTTC. This translates into CASSLAGGGPQETQYF. The full variable domain, completed using reference TRBV5-1 and TRBJ2-5, is KAGVTQTPRYLIKTRGQQVTLSCSPISGHRSVSWYQQTPGQGLQFLFEYFSETQRNKGNFPGRFSGRQFSNSRSEMNVSTLELGDSALYLCASSLAGGGPQETQYFGPGTRLLVL.

The rearrangement links TRBV4-2 to TRBJ2-7; D possibly corresponds to TRBD1 (5 bases). The germline V gene encodes CDR1 LGHNA and CDR2 YNFKEQ. The CDR3 covers 16 residues. V lost 5 bases to trimming and J lost 7 bases, with 24 bases between them. CDR3 in DNA: TGTGCCAGCAGCTTGGCCCACGACAGACCTCCTGGGGAGCAGTACTTC. This encodes CASSLAHDRPPGEQYF.

The genes are TRBV11-2 and TRBJ1-2; the D is unclear. CDR1 and CDR2 (germline): SGHAT, FQNNGV. With 0 bases removed from V and 7 bases from J, the gap between germline ends came to 6 bases. The CDR3 covers 12 residues. For the CDR3, the DNA is TGTGCCAGCAGCTTAGAAGGGTTTGGCTACACCTTC. This gives the protein CASSLEGFGYTF. Supplemented by reference TRBV11-2 and TRBJ1-2, the full variable domain reads EAGVAQSPRYKIIEKRQSVAFWCNPISGHATLYWYQQILGQGPKLLIQFQNNGVVDDSQLPKDRFSAERLKGVDSTLKIQPAKLEDSAVYLCASSLEGFGYTFGSGTRLTVV.

V usage is TRBV7-2 and J usage is TRBJ1-2, with 10 positions matching TRBD1. The germline CDR1 and CDR2 sequences are SGHTA and FQGNSA. The CDR3 runs to 16 residues. V lost 2 bases, J lost 4 bases, and 7 bases stayed unmatched. The CDR3 region is CASSLTGTGDFYGYTF. CDR3 bases: TGTGCCAGCAGCTTAACGGGGACAGGGGACTTCTATGGCTACACCTTC. Full variable domain (outside the CDR3, taken from reference TRBV7-2 and TRBJ1-2): GAGVSQSPSNKVTEKGKDVELRCDPISGHTALYWYRQSLGQGLEFLIYFQGNSAPDKSGLPSDRFSAERTGGSVSTLTIQRTQQEDSAVYLCASSLTGTGDFYGYTFGSGTRLTVV.

This sequence joins TRBV7-8 and TRBJ2-7, with D uncertain. The CDR3 totals 13 residues. CDR1 and CDR2 from the germline V gene are SGHVS and FQNEAQ. V lost 6 bases to trimming and J lost 4 bases, with 13 bases between them. The chain's CDR3 is CASSLTVLYEQYF. CDR3 DNA: TGTGCCAGCAGTCTAACGGTGCTATACGAGCAGTACTTC.

V and J are TRBV5-4 and TRBJ2-7, with 11 bases aligning to TRBD1. The CDR3 runs 14 residues. V was pared by 4 bases and J by 3 bases, with 3 bases of the junction left unmatched. Germline loops: CDR1 SGHNT, CDR2 YYREEE (reference sequence). The CDR3 DNA is TGTGCCAGCAGCCTTGGGACAGGGGGCTACGAGCAGTACTTC. Translation: CASSLGTGGYEQYF.

The V call is TRBV7-6, the J call TRBJ2-7; D is unclear. V gave up 3 bases and J gave up 2 bases, with 8 bases separating them. Per the germline V gene, CDR1 is SGHVS and CDR2 is FNYEAQ. The CDR3 loop spans 13 amino acids. CDR3 residues: CASSLLDPYEQYF. The CDR3 DNA reads as TGTGCCAGCAGCTTGTTAGACCCCTACGAGCAGTACTTC.

The chain is built from TRBV5-6 and TRBJ2-2; a weak D match, TRBD1 (6 bases). The CDR3 has 16 residues. Germline V gene lookup returns CDR1 SGHDT and CDR2 YYEEEE. V was shortened by 3 bases and J by 9 bases, with 21 bases between the two germline ends. In nucleotides, the CDR3 is TGTGCCAGCAGCTCCCAGGGGCTTTGGGGAAGAAGGGAGCTGTTTTTT. Amino acid sequence: CASSSQGLWGRRELFF.

The chain has TRBV7-3 and TRBJ2-1, with D maybe TRBD2 (6 bases). Germline V gives CDR1 SGHTA, CDR2 FQGTGA. CDR3 size: 14 residues. Trimming removed 5 bases at V and 8 bases at J, with 16 bases between. CDR3 in amino acids: CASSGRLESDEQFF. The CDR3 DNA reads as TGTGCCAGCAGCGGCCGACTAGAGTCCGATGAGCAGTTCTTC.

The rearrangement joins TRBV6-5 to TRBJ1-2; 9 bases line up with TRBD1. The ends lost 4 bases at V and 8 bases at J; junction bases unmatched: 11. CDR1 is MNHEY and CDR2 is SVGAGI in the germline V gene. This CDR3 spans 15 amino acids. The CDR3 DNA reads as TGTGCCAGCAGTTCCACCCCGGGACAGGGTGGCGGCTACACCTTC. This sequence encodes CASSSTPGQGGGYTF.

This chain connects TRBV6-5 to TRBJ2-2; TRBD2 matches at 9 bases. The trim removed 6 bases at V and 4 bases at J, leaving 6 bases unmatched. Germline assignment: CDR1 MNHEY and CDR2 SVGAGI. The CDR3 is 15 amino acids. The CDR3 DNA reads as TGTGCCAGCAGACAGGGACTAGCTTCCACCGGGGAGCTGTTTTTT. Protein: CASRQGLASTGELFF.

V and J are TRBV27 and TRBJ2-7; D is unclear. The V gene lost 0 bases and the J gene lost 2 bases, with 8 bases spanning the gap. The CDR3 has 14 amino acids. Germline-derived CDR1 and CDR2 are MNHEY and SMNVEV (reference sequence). The CDR3 region has the DNA TGTGCCAGCAGTTTATCCGGGCCACCCTACGAGCAGTACTTC. Its translation: CASSLSGPPYEQYF.

V usage is TRBV5-1 and J usage is TRBJ2-5, with 9 nucleotides matching TRBD1. The J segment lost 1 base and the V segment lost 4 bases, leaving 8 bases of the junction unmatched. Germline V CDR1 and CDR2: SGHRS, YFSETQ. The CDR3 covers 16 residues. The CDR3 is CASSQRQGGIQETQYF. The CDR3 bases are TGCGCCAGCAGCCAGCGACAGGGGGGCATCCAAGAGACCCAGTACTTC.

The V and J genes are TRBV5-1 and TRBJ2-5; 8 positions agree with TRBD2. In germline, CDR1 is SGHRS, CDR2 YFSETQ. J was trimmed by 6 bases and V by 0 bases; bases with no gene match: 10. The CDR3 covers 16 residues. The CDR3 DNA reads TGCGCCAGCAGCTTGGTGTCTAGCGGGCTCCTGAAGACCCAGTACTTC. This encodes CASSLVSSGLLKTQYF.

This clone was seen once. The V call is TRBV29-1, the J call TRBJ2-1; 9 bases match TRBD2. The trim removed 7 bases at V and 6 bases at J, leaving 7 bases unmatched. The CDR3 runs 13 residues. Germline CDR1 is SQVTM and CDR2 is ANQGSEA. The CDR3, as DNA: TGCAGCGCCCCGGGACTAGCAGGCAATGAGCAGTTCTTC. As protein: CSAPGLAGNEQFF.

The chain recombines TRBV11-2 with TRBJ2-1; 7 nucleotides align to TRBD2. Germline assignment: CDR1 SGHAT and CDR2 FQNNGV. The CDR3 is 15 residues long. The V and J ends lost 1 base and 4 bases, in that order; junction bases with no gene match: 4. The chain's CDR3 is CASSLGLAAYNEQFF. CDR3 sequence (DNA): TGTGCCAGCAGCTTAGGGCTAGCGGCTTACAATGAGCAGTTCTTC.

This clone was picked up a small number of times. The V and J genes are TRBV30 and TRBJ1-1; TRBD1 is a possible D gene (5 bases). V shed 3 bases and J shed 1 base, with 9 bases lying between them. The CDR3 runs 13 residues. The germline gives CDR1 GTSNPN, CDR2 SVGIG (reference sequence). The CDR3 here is CAWSPGTNTEAFF. The CDR3 DNA is TGTGCCTGGAGCCCAGGGACGAACACTGAAGCTTTCTTT.

This clone came up once. The chain is built from TRBV25-1 and TRBJ1-4; no firm D call. CDR1 MGHDK and CDR2 SYGVNS come from the germline V gene. CDR3 length: 14 residues. Trimming took 0 bases from V and 8 from J, leaving 10 bases between them. The CDR3 nucleotides are TGTGCCAGCAGTGAATATCTTAACGGGGAAAAACTGTTTTTT. Translation gives CASSEYLNGEKLFF.

The rearrangement links TRBV4-3 to TRBJ2-3; D ambiguous. V lost 1 base to trimming and J lost 5 bases, with 16 bases between them. CDR1 and CDR2 (germline): LGHNA, YSLEER. CDR3 length: 16 amino acids. The CDR3 nucleotides are TGCGCCAGCAGCCAAGCGACCAATCTTTGGGTAGATACGCAGTATTTT. This encodes CASSQATNLWVDTQYF.